One sample yielded the 7 T cell receptor beta chains listed below, sequenced in a study of blood T cell repertoires in COVID-19. This table comes from immunoSEQ multiplex PCR, and its TCRdb copy is limited to in-frame clones, with some not included. The data show 20,000 to 25,000 clones, with more than 70% seen just once and roughly 6% held by the top ten. The specimen was peripheral blood. These receptor sequences come from a human donor in a cohort sampled during active COVID-19.

The J gene is TRBJ2-2, the V gene TRBV2; 15 nucleotides agree with TRBD2. Per germline, CDR1 SNHLY and CDR2 FYNNEI. The CDR3 loop spans 17 amino acids. V was clipped by 5 bases and J by 7 bases; unmatched bases: 8. The CDR3 sequence is CASSKGLAGGGSGELFF. CDR3 nucleotides: TGTGCCAGCAGTAAGGGACTAGCGGGAGGTGGTAGCGGGGAGCTGTTTTTT.

The chain joins TRBV27 to TRBJ2-7; TRBD2 aligns across 8 bases. Germline V CDR1 and CDR2: MNHEY, SMNVEV (reference sequence). The CDR3 extends over 15 amino acids. With 2 bases clipped from V and 0 bases from J, the junction kept 3 bases outside the gene matches. CDR3 in amino acids: CASSLTSGHSYEQYF. CDR3 coding DNA: TGTGCCAGCAGTTTAACTAGCGGACACTCCTACGAGCAGTACTTC.

The chain recombines TRBV6-5 with TRBJ2-6, with D possibly TRBD1 on 6 matching bases. The CDR3 is 15 amino acids. Trimming removed 7 bases from V and 0 bases from J, with 10 bases in between. Germline-derived CDR1 and CDR2 are MNHEY and SVGAGI. The CDR3 loop is CASTVGGSGANVLTF. The CDR3, as DNA: TGTGCCAGCACCGTAGGGGGCTCTGGGGCCAACGTCCTGACTTTC.

The chain recombines TRBV30 with TRBJ1-1; D unresolved. V dropped 3 bases and J dropped 3 bases, with 5 bases sitting between them. CDR3 length equals 11 residues. Germline V CDR1 and CDR2: GTSNPN, SVGIG (reference sequence). The DNA of the CDR3 is TGTGCCTGGAGCTCGGACACTGAAGCTTTCTTT. Amino acid sequence: CAWSSDTEAFF.

The rearrangement joins TRBV19 to TRBJ1-5; a weak D match, TRBD1 (6 bases). The CDR3 sequence is 16 residues long. Trimming removed 5 bases from V and 1 base from J, with 15 bases in between. The germline CDR1 and CDR2 sequences are LNHDA and SQIVND (reference sequence). CDR3 sequence reads: CASSDYKTGSNQPQHF. Written as DNA, the CDR3 is TGTGCCAGTAGTGACTATAAAACAGGGAGCAATCAGCCCCAGCATTTT.

The chain has TRBV6-6 and TRBJ1-5, with 11 positions matching TRBD1. CDR1 MNHNY and CDR2 SVGAGI come from the germline V gene (reference sequence). The ends lost 5 bases at V and 5 bases at J; junction bases unmatched: 5. This CDR3 has 15 amino acids. CDR3 protein: CASSQGQGGHQPQHF. CDR3 DNA: TGTGCCAGCAGTCAGGGACAGGGGGGACATCAGCCCCAGCATTTT.

The CDR3 nucleotides read TGCGCCAGCACCCCATTCCAGGGGGTTCTTTTGAACACTGAAGCTTTCTTT. This sequence encodes CASTPFQGVLLNTEAFF. This chain connects TRBV4-1 to TRBJ1-1, with 7 bases lining up with TRBD1. The CDR3 contains 17 residues. V was clipped by 7 bases and J by 0 bases; unmatched bases: 14. Germline lookup yields CDR1 MGHRA and CDR2 YSYEKL.